The entry below describes one T cell receptor (beta chain). The sample holds one count of this clone. Its antigen target is currently unknown. Base qualities are not recorded, but no much larger clone differs from it by a single base. The CDR3 has 14 amino acids, counting the end cysteine and phenylalanine. Only the CDR3 DNA is retained, 42 bases long and in frame from the first base. Per the germline V gene (reference sequence), GTSNPN is the CDR1 and SVGIG is the CDR2. The germline V and J ends show losses of 2 bases and 5 bases respectively, and no gene match explains 5 bases of the junction. The sample originates from a study of blood T cell repertoires in COVID-19 (dated by TCRdb to 2018 to 2020). Concerning the study at large: Samples from collaborators originated in the United States, Italy and Spain and spanned both the acute and convalescent phases of COVID-19. The prospective study material was composed of cDNA or gDNA derived from T cells, B-cell-depleted T cells, or PBMCs. Deeply sampled blood TCRbeta repertoires from subjects exposed to, actively infected with, or recovered from COVID-19 were included in the dataset. The repertoires were made available in a free public database intended to serve as a resource for research on the immune response to SARS-CoV-2. The samples were drawn from the first 160 participants of the ongoing ImmuneRACE study and from 1,254 subjects provided by 6 global collaborators. Sample metadata almost always included a de-identified subject ID, COVID-19 status, age in years and sex. Where available, HLA class I and class II types were taken from metadata supplied by the sample provider and were not determined by assay-based typing.

TCRbeta CDR3 regions were amplified from genomic DNA using the immunoSEQ Assay, a bias-controlled multiplex PCR. The paper's data handling went like this. The number of nucleated cells in each sample was estimated by amplification of reference gene primers within the assay. To quantify the absolute abundance of each unique TCRbeta CDR3 rearrangement, sequence reads were collapsed and filtered. Productive Simpson clonality was computed per sample as the square root of Simpson's diversity index over productive rearrangements. Not all clones reach the TCRdb copy of this immuneACCESS table, which keeps in-frame sequences only. Checked studies attribute under half of the gap to unresolved V genes and leave the rest unexplained. The V and J calls and the clone size are those of that table, but D and trimming were determined from the DNA. The sample table contains about 98,000 clones; only one count was recorded for about 90% of them. The ten biggest clones cover around 5% of the sample.

Here is what the overall study found, with its caveats: How much clinical and demographic metadata was included differed by source and by participant, and the metadata was provided uncurated.

One collaborating source in Seattle enrolled patients while the patients were actively infected and followed the patients over time throughout the course of disease. Whole blood was collected in K2EDTA tubes by collaborating institutions according to the institutions' own protocols. For TCRbeta analysis, collaborator samples were shipped as frozen whole blood, as isolated PBMCs, or as DNA extracted from either sample type. What was sequenced was peripheral blood. The source is a woman aged 45 to 65 with COVID-19, enrolled during active disease. Recombination connected TRBV30 to TRBJ1-3, with 8 bases matching TRBD1. The sequenced DNA is TGTGCCTGGAGTCTGACAGGGGCAAGAAACACCATATATTTT. Translated, this is CAWSLTGARNTIYF.